This T cell receptor beta chain was identified during a study of early T cells in non-severe SARS-CoV-2 infection. The TCR library protocol attached unique molecular identifiers to the individual cDNA molecules. TCRdb processed the 5' RACE reads anew with MiXCR; each CDR3 protein has one entry. The data hold over 75,000 distinct CDR3 sequences, with about 15% observed a single time. The sample holds many counts of this clonotype. CDR1 and CDR2 from the germline V gene are DFQATT and SNEGSKA (reference sequence). V lost 3 bases, J lost 2 bases, and 11 bases lay in between. The CDR3 sequence is 13 residues long.

Sequencing was performed on whole blood. The V gene is TRBV20-1, the J gene TRBJ2-7; D tentatively reads TRBD1 or TRBD2 (5 bases each). The TCR was taken from an adult who was a healthcare worker with PCR-confirmed SARS-CoV-2 infection or an uninfected control (not recorded which). CDR3 nucleotide sequence: TGCAGTGCTAGCCGGGACCGAGCCTACGAGCAGTACTTC. It codes for CSASRDRAYEQYF.